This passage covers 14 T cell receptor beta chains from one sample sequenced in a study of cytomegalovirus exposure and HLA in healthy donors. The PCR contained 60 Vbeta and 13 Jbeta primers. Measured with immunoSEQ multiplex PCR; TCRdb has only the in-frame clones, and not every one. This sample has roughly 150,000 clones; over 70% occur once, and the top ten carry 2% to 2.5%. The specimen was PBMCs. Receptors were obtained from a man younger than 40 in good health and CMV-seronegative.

The CDR3 loop is CASSLRVQDTQYF. CDR3 DNA sequence: TGTGCCAGCAGCTTAAGAGTCCAAGATACGCAGTATTTT. The genes are TRBV7-2 and TRBJ2-3; D not resolved. V lost 2 bases to trimming and J lost 5 bases, with 8 bases between them. The CDR3 extends over 13 amino acids. Germline CDR1 is SGHTA and CDR2 is FQGNSA. Together with reference TRBV7-2 and TRBJ2-3, the CDR3 gives the full variable domain: GAGVSQSPSNKVTEKGKDVELRCDPISGHTALYWYRQSLGQGLEFLIYFQGNSAPDKSGLPSDRFSAERTGGSVSTLTIQRTQQEDSAVYLCASSLRVQDTQYFGPGTRLTVL.

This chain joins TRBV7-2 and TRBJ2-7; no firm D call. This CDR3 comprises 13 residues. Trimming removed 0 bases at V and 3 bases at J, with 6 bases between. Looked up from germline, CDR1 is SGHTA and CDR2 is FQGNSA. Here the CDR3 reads CASSLARLYEQYF. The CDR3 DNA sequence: TGTGCCAGCAGCTTAGCCCGACTCTACGAGCAGTACTTC.

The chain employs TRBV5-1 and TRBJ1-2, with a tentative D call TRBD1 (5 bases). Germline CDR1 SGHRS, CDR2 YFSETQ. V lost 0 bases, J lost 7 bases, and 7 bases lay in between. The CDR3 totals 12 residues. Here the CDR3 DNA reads TGCGCCAGCAGCTTGGTGGGGCCTGGCTACACCTTC. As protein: CASSLVGPGYTF.

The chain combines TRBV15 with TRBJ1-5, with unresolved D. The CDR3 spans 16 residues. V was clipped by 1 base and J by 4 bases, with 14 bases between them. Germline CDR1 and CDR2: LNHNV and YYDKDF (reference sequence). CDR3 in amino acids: CATSRGVRGLNQPQHF. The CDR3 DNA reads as TGTGCCACCAGCAGAGGGGTGCGGGGTTTGAATCAGCCCCAGCATTTT.

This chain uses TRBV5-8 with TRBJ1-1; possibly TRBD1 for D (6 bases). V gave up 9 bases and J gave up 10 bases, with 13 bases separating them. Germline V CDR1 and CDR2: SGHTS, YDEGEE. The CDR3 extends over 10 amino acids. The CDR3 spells CATAGEAAFF. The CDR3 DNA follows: TGTGCCACGGCAGGGGAAGCAGCTTTCTTT.

The CDR3 DNA is TGTGCCAGCAGGATAGCGGGAGAGAGTTACGAGCAGTACTTC. Protein product: CASRIAGESYEQYF. The chain uses TRBV6-5 and TRBJ2-7, with 9 bases fitting TRBD2. Germline V CDR1 and CDR2: MNHEY, SVGAGI. This CDR3 has 14 amino acids. Trimming cost V 6 bases and J 4 bases; bases outside gene matches: 7.

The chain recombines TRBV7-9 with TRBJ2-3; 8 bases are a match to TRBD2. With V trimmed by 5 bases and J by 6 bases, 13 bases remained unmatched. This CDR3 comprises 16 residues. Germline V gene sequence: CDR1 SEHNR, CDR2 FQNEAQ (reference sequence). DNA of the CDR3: TGTGCCAGCAGCCCATTTACGGGAGGGCCAGCCGATACGCAGTATTTT. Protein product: CASSPFTGGPADTQYF.

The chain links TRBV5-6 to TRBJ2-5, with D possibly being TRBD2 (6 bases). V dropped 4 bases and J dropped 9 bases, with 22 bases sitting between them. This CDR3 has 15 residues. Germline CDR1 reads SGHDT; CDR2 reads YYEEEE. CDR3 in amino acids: CASSVIADPIGAQYF. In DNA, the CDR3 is TGTGCCAGCAGCGTCATAGCGGATCCTATCGGTGCCCAGTACTTC. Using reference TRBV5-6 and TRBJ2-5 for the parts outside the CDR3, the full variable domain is DAGVTQSPTHLIKTRGQQVTLRCSPKSGHDTVSWYQQALGQGPQFIFQYYEEEERQRGNFPDRFSGHQFPNYSSELNVNALLLGDSALYLCASSVIADPIGAQYFGPGTRLLVL.

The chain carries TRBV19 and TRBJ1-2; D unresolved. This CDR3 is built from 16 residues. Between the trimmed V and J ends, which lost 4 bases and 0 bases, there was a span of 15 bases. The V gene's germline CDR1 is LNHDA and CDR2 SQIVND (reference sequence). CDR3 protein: CASSTSGRSSNYGYTF. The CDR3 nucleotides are TGTGCCAGTAGTACTTCAGGCCGGTCCTCTAACTATGGCTACACCTTC.

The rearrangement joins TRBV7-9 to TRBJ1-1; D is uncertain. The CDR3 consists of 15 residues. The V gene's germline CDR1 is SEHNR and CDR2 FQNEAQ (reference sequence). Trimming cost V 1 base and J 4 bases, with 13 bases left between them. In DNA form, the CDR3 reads TGTGCCAGCAGCTTAGGGCCGGGGTTGGGCACTGAAGCTTTCTTT. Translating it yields CASSLGPGLGTEAFF.

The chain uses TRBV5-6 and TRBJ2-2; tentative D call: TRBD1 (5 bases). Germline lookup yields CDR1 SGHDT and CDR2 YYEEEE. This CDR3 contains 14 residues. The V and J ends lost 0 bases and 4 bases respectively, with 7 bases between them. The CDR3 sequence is CASSLVRVTGELFF. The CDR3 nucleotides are TGTGCCAGCAGCTTGGTCAGGGTCACCGGGGAGCTGTTTTTT.

The CDR3 region is CAISEGRDEQYF. CDR3 DNA sequence: TGTGCCATCAGTGAGGGCAGGGACGAGCAGTACTTC. The V gene is TRBV10-3, the J gene TRBJ2-7, with D possibly TRBD1 on 5 matching bases. Germline V CDR1 and CDR2: ENHRY, SYGVKD. The CDR3 loop spans 12 amino acids. The ends were cut back, 2 bases at V and 5 bases at J, with 7 bases in the middle.

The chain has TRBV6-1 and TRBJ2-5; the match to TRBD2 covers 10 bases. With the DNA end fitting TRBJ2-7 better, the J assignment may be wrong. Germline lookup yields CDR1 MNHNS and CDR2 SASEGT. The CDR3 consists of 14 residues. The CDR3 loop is CASGVLAGVHEQYF. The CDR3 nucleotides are TGTGCCAGTGGCGTCCTAGCGGGAGTCCACGAGCAGTACTTC.

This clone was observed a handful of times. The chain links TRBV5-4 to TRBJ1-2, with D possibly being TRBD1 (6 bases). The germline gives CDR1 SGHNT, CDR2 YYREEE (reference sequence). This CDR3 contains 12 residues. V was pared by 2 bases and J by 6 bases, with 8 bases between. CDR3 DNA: TGTGCCAGCAGCTTTGCAGGGGATGGCTACACCTTC. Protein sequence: CASSFAGDGYTF. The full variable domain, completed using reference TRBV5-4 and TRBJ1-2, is ETGVTQSPTHLIKTRGQQVTLRCSSQSGHNTVSWYQQALGQGPQFIFQYYREEENGRGNFPPRFSGLQFPNYSSELNVNALELDDSALYLCASSFAGDGYTFGSGTRLTVV.